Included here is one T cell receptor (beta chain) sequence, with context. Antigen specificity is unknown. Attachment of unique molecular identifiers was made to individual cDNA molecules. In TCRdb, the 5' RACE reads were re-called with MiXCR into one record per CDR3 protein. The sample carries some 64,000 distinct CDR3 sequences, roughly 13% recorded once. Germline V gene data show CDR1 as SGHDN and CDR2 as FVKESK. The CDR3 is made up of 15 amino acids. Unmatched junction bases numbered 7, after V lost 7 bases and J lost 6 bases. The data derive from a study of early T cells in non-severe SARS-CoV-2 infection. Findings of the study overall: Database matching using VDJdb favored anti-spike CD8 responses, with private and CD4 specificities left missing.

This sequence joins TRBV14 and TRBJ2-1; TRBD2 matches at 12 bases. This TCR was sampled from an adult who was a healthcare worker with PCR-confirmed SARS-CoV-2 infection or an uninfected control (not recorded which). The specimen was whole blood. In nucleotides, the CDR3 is TGTGCCAGCACACGGGGACTAGCGGGCCCCAATGAGCAGTTCTTC. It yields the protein CASTRGLAGPNEQFF. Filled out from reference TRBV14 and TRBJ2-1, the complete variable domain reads EAGVTQFPSHSVIEKGQTVTLRCDPISGHDNLYWYRRVMGKEIKFLLHFVKESKQDESGMPNNRFLAERTGGTYSTLKVQPAELEDSGVYFCASTRGLAGPNEQFFGPGTRLTVL.